By its share, the clone carrying this T cell receptor beta chain is medium-sized. Antigen: not known. Since the library was made to target alpha chains, this beta chain is a stray read and its abundance is not meaningful. The CDR3 is made up of 14 amino acids. V lost 2 bases and J lost 7; bases outside the gene matches: 8. Per germline, CDR1 SGHRS and CDR2 YFSETQ. Time point indicated: sample taken at primary tumor resection. No cell sorting; template was whole RNA from tumor, lung tissue or PBMC. These data come from a study of spatial heterogeneity in lung cancer. Study-level findings and limits: Within tumors, counts of expanded alpha and beta TCRs tracked tumor mutation counts.

TCRdb re-called the 5' RACE reads with MiXCR, one entry per CDR3 protein. The sample comprises 12,000 to 15,000 distinct CDR3 sequences, 4% to 5% of which are singletons, and about 16% rests with the top ten. The rearrangement uses TRBV5-1 and TRBJ1-1, with 7 bases that match TRBD1. The sequence came from a female donor with early-stage non-small cell lung cancer. Sequenced here: lung tumor tissue, sampled at surgery. The CDR3 region has the DNA TGCGCCAGCAGCTTTGTTGCAGGGGGAGTTGAAGCTTTCTTT. It yields the protein CASSFVAGGVEAFF. Variable domain in full (rest from reference TRBV5-1 and TRBJ1-1): KAGVTQTPRYLIKTRGQQVTLSCSPISGHRSVSWYQQTPGQGLQFLFEYFSETQRNKGNFPGRFSGRQFSNSRSEMNVSTLELGDSALYLCASSFVAGGVEAFFGQGTRLTVV.